What follows is one TCR beta chain and its context. The antigen is not known. This entry is derived from a study of Graves' ophthalmopathy and Graves' hyperthyroidism. Whole-study results and caveats: Also, most clonotypes expanded in the thyroid above 0.001 frequency appeared in blood. Sensitivity of about 70% and specificity of approximately 73% were achieved by the model that predicted ophthalmopathy progression.

CDR3 length: 14 amino acids. CDR1 WSHSY and CDR2 SAAADI come from the germline V gene. The V and J ends lost 0 bases and 2 bases respectively, with 7 bases between them. RNA served as the template for amplifying TCR beta CDR3 regions. Second-round multiplex PCR came after a first-round RT-PCR that employed HTBI primers. MiXCR, applied by TCRdb to the multiplex PCR reads, yields one record per CDR3 protein. Of about 740,000 distinct CDR3 sequences in the sample, 40% are singletons; the top ten hold 44%. Sequencing was performed on peripheral blood. The TCR was taken from an adult man with Graves' ophthalmopathy. The chain employs TRBV10-2 and TRBJ1-1; D call uncertain. CDR3 bases: TGCGCCAGCAGTGAGTCGCTTGCTAACACTGAAGCTTTCTTT. It translates to CASSESLANTEAFF.